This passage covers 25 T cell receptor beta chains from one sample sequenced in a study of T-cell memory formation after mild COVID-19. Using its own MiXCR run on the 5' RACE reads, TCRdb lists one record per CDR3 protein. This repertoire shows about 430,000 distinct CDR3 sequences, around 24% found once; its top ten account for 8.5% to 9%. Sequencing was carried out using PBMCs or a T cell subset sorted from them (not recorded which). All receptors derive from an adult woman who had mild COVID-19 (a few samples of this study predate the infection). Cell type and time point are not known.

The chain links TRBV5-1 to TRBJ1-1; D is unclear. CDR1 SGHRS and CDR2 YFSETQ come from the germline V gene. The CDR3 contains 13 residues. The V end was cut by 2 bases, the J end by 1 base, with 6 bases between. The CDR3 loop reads CASSFVRNTEAFF. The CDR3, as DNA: TGCGCCAGCAGCTTCGTAAGGAACACTGAAGCTTTCTTT.

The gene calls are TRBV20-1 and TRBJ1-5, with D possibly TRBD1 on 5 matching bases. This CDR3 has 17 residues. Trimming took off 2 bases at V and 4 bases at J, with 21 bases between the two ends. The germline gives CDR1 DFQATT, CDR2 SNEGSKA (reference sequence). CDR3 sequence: CSARRQQVRDPNQPQHF. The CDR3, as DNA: TGCAGTGCTAGACGCCAACAAGTCCGGGACCCGAATCAGCCCCAGCATTTT.

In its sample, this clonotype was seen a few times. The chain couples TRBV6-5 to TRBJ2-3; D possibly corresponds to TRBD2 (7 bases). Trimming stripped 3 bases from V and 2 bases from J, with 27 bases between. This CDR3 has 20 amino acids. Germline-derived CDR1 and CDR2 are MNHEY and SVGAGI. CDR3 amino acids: CASSYSSGRLGGGFTDTQYF. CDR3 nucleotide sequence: TGTGCCAGCAGTTATTCAAGTGGACGGTTAGGGGGGGGATTCACAGATACGCAGTATTTT.

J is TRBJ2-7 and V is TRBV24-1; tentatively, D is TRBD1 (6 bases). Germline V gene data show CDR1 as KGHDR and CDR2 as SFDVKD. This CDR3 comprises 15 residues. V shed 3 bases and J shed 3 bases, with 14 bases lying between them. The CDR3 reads CATSDAKDRIYEQYF. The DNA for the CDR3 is TGTGCCACCAGTGATGCAAAAGACAGGATCTACGAGCAGTACTTC.

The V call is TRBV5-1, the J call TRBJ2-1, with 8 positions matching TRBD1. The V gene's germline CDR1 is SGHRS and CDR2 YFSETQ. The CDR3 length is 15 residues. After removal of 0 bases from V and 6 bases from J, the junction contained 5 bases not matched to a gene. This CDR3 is CASSLETTGANEQFF. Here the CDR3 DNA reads TGCGCCAGCAGCTTGGAAACGACAGGGGCCAATGAGCAGTTCTTC.

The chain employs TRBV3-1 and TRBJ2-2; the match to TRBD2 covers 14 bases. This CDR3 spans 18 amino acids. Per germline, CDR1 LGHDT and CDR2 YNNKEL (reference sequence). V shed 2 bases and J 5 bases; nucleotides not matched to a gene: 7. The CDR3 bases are TGTGCCAGCAGCCAACAGGGACTAGCGGGAGTAAGGACCGGGGAGCTGTTTTTT. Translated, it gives CASSQQGLAGVRTGELFF.

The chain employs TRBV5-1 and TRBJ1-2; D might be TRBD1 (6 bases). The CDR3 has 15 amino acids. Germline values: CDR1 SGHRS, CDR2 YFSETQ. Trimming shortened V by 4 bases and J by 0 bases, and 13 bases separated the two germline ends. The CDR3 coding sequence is TGCGCCAGCAGCCCTTACAGGGATCCTAACTATGGCTACACCTTC. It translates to CASSPYRDPNYGYTF.

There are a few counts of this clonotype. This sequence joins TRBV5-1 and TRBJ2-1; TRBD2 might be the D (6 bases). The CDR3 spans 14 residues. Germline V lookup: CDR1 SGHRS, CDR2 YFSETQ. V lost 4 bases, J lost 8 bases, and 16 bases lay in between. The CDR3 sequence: CASSPERASDEQFF. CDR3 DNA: TGCGCCAGCAGCCCTGAGCGGGCTTCAGATGAGCAGTTCTTC.

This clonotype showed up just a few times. CDR3 sequence reads: CASSARGFDEKLFF. Written as DNA, the CDR3 is TGTGCCAGCAGCGCGCGCGGGTTTGATGAAAAACTGTTTTTT. V usage is TRBV7-2 and J usage is TRBJ1-4; no reliable D call. The CDR3 covers 14 residues. V lost 5 bases and J lost 6, with 13 bases in between. CDR1 and CDR2 from the germline V gene are SGHTA and FQGNSA.

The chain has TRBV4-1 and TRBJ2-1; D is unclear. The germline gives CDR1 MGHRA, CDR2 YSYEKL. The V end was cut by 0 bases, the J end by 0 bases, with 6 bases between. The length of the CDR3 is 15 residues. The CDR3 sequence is CASSQDSFSYNEQFF. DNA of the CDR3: TGCGCCAGCAGCCAAGACAGCTTCTCCTACAATGAGCAGTTCTTC.

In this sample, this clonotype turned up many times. The CDR3 coding sequence is TGCGCCAGCAGCCAAGGAGGAGGAGGGGGCAAGTCAGATACGCAGTATTTT. Its translation: CASSQGGGGGKSDTQYF. The chain is built from TRBV4-3 and TRBJ2-3, with a tentative D call TRBD1 (7 bases). The V and J ends lost 1 base and 4 bases respectively, with 18 bases between them. Looked up from germline, CDR1 is LGHNA and CDR2 is YSLEER. CDR3 length equals 17 residues.

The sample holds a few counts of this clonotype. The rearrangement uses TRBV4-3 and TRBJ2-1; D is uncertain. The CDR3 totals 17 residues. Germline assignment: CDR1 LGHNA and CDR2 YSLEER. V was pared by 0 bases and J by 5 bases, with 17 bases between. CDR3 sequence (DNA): TGCGCCAGCAGCCAAGATAACGGCAGCCCCGGCGACAATGAGCAGTTCTTC. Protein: CASSQDNGSPGDNEQFF.

CDR3 DNA: TGTGCCACCCCCCCGGGAGGGCCGTACAATGAGCAGTTCTTC. It codes for CATPPGGPYNEQFF. V is TRBV13 and J is TRBJ2-1; 8 nucleotides match TRBD2. Germline values: CDR1 PRHDT, CDR2 FYEKMQ (reference sequence). The ends lost 10 bases at V and 4 bases at J; junction bases unmatched: 9. This CDR3 spans 14 amino acids.

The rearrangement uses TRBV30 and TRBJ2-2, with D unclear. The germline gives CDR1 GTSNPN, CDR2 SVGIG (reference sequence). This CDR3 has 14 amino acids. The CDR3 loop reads CATERRALTGELFF. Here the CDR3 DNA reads TGTGCGACTGAGCGAAGGGCCCTCACCGGGGAGCTGTTTTTT.

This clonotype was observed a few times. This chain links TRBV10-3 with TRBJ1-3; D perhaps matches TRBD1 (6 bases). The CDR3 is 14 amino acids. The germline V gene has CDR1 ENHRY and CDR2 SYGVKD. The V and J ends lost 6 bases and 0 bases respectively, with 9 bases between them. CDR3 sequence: CAIRKDSSGNTIYF. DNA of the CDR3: TGTGCCATCAGGAAGGACAGCTCTGGAAACACCATATATTTT.

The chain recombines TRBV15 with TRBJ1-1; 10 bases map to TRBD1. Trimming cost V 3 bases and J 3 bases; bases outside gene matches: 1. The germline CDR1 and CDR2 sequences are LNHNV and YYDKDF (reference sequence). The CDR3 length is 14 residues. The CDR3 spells CATSRDRGDTEAFF. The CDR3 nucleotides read TGTGCCACCAGCAGGGACAGGGGGGACACTGAAGCTTTCTTT.

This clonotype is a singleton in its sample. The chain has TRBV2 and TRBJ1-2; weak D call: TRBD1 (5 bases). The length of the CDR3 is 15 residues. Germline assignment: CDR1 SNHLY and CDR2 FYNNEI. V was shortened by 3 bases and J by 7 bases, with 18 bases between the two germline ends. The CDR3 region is CASSDHPTQGAGYTF. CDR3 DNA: TGTGCCAGCAGTGACCACCCGACCCAGGGAGCTGGCTACACCTTC.

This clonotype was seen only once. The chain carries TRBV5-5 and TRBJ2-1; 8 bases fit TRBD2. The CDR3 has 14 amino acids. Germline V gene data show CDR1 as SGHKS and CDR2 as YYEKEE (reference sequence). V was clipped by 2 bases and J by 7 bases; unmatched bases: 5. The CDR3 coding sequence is TGTGCCAGCAGCTTCGGACTAGCTGGGAATGAGCAGTTCTTC. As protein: CASSFGLAGNEQFF.

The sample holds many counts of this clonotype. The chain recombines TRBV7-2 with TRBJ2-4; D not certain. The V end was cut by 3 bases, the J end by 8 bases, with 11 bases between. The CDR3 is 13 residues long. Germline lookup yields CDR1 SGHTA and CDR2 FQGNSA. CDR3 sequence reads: CASSFSGWDIQYF. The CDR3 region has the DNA TGTGCCAGCAGCTTTTCGGGTTGGGACATTCAGTACTTC.

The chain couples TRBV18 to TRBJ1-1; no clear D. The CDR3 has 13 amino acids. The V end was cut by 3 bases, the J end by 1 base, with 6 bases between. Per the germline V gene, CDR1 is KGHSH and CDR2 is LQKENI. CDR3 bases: TGTGCCAGCTCACCTACAACGAACACTGAAGCTTTCTTT. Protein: CASSPTTNTEAFF.

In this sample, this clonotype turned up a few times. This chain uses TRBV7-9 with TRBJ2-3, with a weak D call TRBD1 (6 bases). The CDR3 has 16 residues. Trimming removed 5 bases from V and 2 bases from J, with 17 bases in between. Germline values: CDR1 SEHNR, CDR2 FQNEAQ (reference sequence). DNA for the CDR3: TGTGCCAGCAGCACCCCACAGGGCCAACTCACAGATACGCAGTATTTT. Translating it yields CASSTPQGQLTDTQYF. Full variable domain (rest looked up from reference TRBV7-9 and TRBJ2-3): DTGVSQNPRHKITKRGQNVTFRCDPISEHNRLYWYRQTLGQGPEFLTYFQNEAQLEKSRLLSDRFSAERPKGSFSTLEIQRTEQGDSAMYLCASSTPQGQLTDTQYFGPGTRLTVL.

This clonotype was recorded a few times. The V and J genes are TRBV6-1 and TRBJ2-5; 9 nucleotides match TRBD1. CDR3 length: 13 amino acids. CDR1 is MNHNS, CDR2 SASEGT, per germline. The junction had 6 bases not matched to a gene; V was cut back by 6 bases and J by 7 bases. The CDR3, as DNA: TGTGCCAGCAGACGGACAGGGGTGGGGACCCAGTACTTC. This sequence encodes CASRRTGVGTQYF.

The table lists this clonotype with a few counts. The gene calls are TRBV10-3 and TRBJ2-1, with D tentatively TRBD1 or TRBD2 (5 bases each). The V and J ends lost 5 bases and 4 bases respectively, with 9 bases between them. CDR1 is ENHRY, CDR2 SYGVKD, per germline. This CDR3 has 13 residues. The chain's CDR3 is CAISTGTYNEQFF. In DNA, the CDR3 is TGTGCCATCAGTACCGGGACGTACAATGAGCAGTTCTTC.

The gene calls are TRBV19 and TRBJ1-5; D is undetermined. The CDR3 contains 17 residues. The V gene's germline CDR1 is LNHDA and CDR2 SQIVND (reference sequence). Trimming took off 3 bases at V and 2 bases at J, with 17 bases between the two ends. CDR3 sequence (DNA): TGTGCCAGTAGTATGAACAATCCCGGGCAGGGCAATCAGCCCCAGCATTTT. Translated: CASSMNNPGQGNQPQHF.

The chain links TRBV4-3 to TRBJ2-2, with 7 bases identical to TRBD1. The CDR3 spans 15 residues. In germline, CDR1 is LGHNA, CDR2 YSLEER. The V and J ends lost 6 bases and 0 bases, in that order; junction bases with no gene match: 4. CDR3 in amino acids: CASRVGTANTGELFF. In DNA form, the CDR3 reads TGCGCCAGCAGGGTTGGGACAGCGAACACCGGGGAGCTGTTTTTT.